These 12 T cell receptor beta chains originate from one sample sequenced in a study of blood T cells in healthy people across ages. Next came a second PCR, run for about 7 to 12 cycles, which used a sample-barcoded 5' primer along with a J-beta primer mix. TCRdb recomputed calls from the 5' RACE reads with MiXCR, one row per CDR3 protein. The sample consists of roughly 1.6 million distinct CDR3 sequences, about 35% of them appearing once. The material sequenced was blood. Every receptor here comes from a woman aged 25 to 39 in good health.

This clonotype has only a few counts. J is TRBJ2-1 and V is TRBV28; tentatively, D is TRBD1 (6 bases). Germline CDR1 is MDHEN and CDR2 is SYDVKM. This CDR3 comprises 15 residues. Trimming cost V 0 bases and J 5 bases, with 11 bases left between them. In DNA, the CDR3 is TGTGCCAGCAGTTTATGGACAGGTGGGGACAATGAGCAGTTCTTC. It translates to CASSLWTGGDNEQFF.

The chain is built from TRBV6-4 and TRBJ2-3, with 9 positions matching TRBD2. Unmatched junction bases numbered 5, after V lost 4 bases and J lost 0 bases. The CDR3 runs to 16 residues. Germline values: CDR1 MRHNA, CDR2 SNTAGT. The CDR3 loop reads CASSVGLALSTDTQYF. Written as DNA, the CDR3 is TGTGCCAGCAGTGTCGGACTAGCGCTTAGCACAGATACGCAGTATTTT.

Points on this clonotype: A read error may produce the germline difference seen at one junction end. V usage is TRBV6-6 and J usage is TRBJ1-2, with 8 bases identical to TRBD1. CDR1 is MNHNY, CDR2 SVGAGI, per germline (reference sequence). The CDR3 spans 14 residues. CDR3 loop: CTSSKGQVWYGYTF. The CDR3 DNA sequence: TGTACCAGCAGTAAGGGACAGGTTTGGTATGGCTACACCTTC.

In this sample, this clonotype turned up a few times. The gene calls are TRBV3-1 and TRBJ2-3, with 7 bases identical to TRBD2. Looked up from germline, CDR1 is LGHDT and CDR2 is YNNKEL (reference sequence). V was pared by 4 bases and J by 1 base, with 11 bases of the junction left unmatched. The CDR3 runs 17 residues. The CDR3 nucleotides are TGTGCCAGCAGCCCAGATTTTCTTCGGGGGGGCACAGATACGCAGTATTTT. The encoded protein is CASSPDFLRGGTDTQYF.

The V call is TRBV9, the J call TRBJ2-1, with a tentative D call TRBD1 (5 bases). This CDR3 contains 14 residues. Per the germline V gene, CDR1 is SGDLS and CDR2 is YYNGEE. With 8 bases removed from V and 5 bases from J, the gap between germline ends came to 17 bases. CDR3 bases: TGTGCCAGTACGGGTGAAACAGGAAACAATGAGCAGTTCTTC. Protein sequence: CASTGETGNNEQFF.

This clonotype came up a few times. The chain joins TRBV29-1 to TRBJ2-1; TRBD1 or TRBD2 may be the D gene (6 bases each). CDR1 and CDR2 from the germline V gene are SQVTM and ANQGSEA. The CDR3 contains 11 residues. Trimming pared 7 bases from V and 8 bases from J, leaving 12 bases between. This CDR3 reads CSALGGHEQFF. In nucleotides, the CDR3 is TGCAGCGCCTTAGGGGGGCATGAGCAGTTCTTC.

This clonotype was found a few times. The chain recombines TRBV30 with TRBJ2-3; D is ambiguous. V lost 2 bases, J lost 6 bases, and 15 bases lay in between. Germline V gene sequence: CDR1 GTSNPN, CDR2 SVGIG (reference sequence). This CDR3 is built from 14 residues. CDR3 sequence reads: CAWSPLASLDTQYF. CDR3 DNA: TGTGCCTGGAGTCCACTCGCCTCTCTGGATACGCAGTATTTT.

The count of this clonotype is one. V and J are TRBV6-1 and TRBJ1-1; D gene unclear. Per the germline V gene, CDR1 is MNHNS and CDR2 is SASEGT. V dropped 4 bases and J dropped 10 bases, with 16 bases sitting between them. The CDR3 covers 13 residues. In DNA, the CDR3 is TGTGCCAGCAGTGGATCCCTAGGTTCTGGAGCTTTCTTT. This gives the protein CASSGSLGSGAFF.

This clonotype has just a few counts. V gene TRBV6-2 or TRBV6-3 combines with J gene TRBJ2-7, with D maybe TRBD1 (7 bases). V was trimmed by 7 bases and J by 3 bases, leaving 19 bases between them. The V gene's germline CDR1 is MNHEY and CDR2 SVGEGT. This CDR3 region has 15 residues. In nucleotides, the CDR3 is TGTGCCAGCACCGCGGGGCTACAGGGGATCTACGAGCAGTACTTC. It translates to CASTAGLQGIYEQYF.

In its sample, this clonotype was seen a few times. The V and J genes are TRBV3-1 and TRBJ2-7; D perhaps matches TRBD2 (5 bases). V was trimmed by 0 bases and J by 3 bases, leaving 15 bases between them. CDR1 and CDR2 from the germline V gene are LGHDT and YNNKEL (reference sequence). The CDR3 extends over 16 amino acids. CDR3 coding DNA: TGTGCCAGCAGCCAAGATACGTGGCGGGCATACTACGAGCAGTACTTC. This codes for CASSQDTWRAYYEQYF.

This clonotype has at least ten counts. V gene TRBV29-1 combines with J gene TRBJ2-7; D may be TRBD1 (6 bases). Germline V lookup: CDR1 SQVTM, CDR2 ANQGSEA. This CDR3 has 15 residues. V lost 6 bases, J lost 3 bases, and 21 bases lay in between. CDR3 in amino acids: CSVLRGTGTLYEQYF. The CDR3 DNA is TGCAGCGTCCTCAGGGGTACCGGGACCCTCTACGAGCAGTACTTC.

The chain carries TRBV18 and TRBJ2-5; D is uncertain. CDR1 and CDR2 (germline): KGHSH, LQKENI. Trimming left V 5 bases short and J 3 bases short, with 16 bases between. CDR3 length equals 15 residues. CDR3 protein: CASSTLRSTEETQYF. The CDR3 coding sequence is TGTGCCAGCTCAACCCTTCGGTCAACTGAAGAGACCCAGTACTTC.